These T cell receptor beta chains were read from a single sample in a study of T cell repertoires in cytomegalovirus infection. No antigen is known for these receptors. TCRdb re-analysed the reads in MiXCR, keeping a single row per CDR3 protein. The sample has roughly 69,000 distinct CDR3 sequences; about 26% are singletons. The starting material was CD8+ T cells from cultured PBMCs, obtained from culture after CMV antigen stimulation. All receptors come from a human donor in good health (CMV status not recorded). Some clones in this sample may be carry-over from other donors' samples. Both conserved end residues are part of each CDR3. A D gene is named only where the DNA matches it firmly. Size tells how often a clone was seen (once, few, many) or the class of an expanded clone, and some rows leave it out.

>NA|TRBJ2-1|TRBV2|TRBD2|12
CARAGGSNEQFF
TGTGCCAGGGCGGGGGGGTCCAATGAGCAGTTCTTC
>few|TRBJ2-7|TRBV5-4|TRBD1|14
CASSSDRGSYEQYF
TGTGCCAGCAGCTCGGACAGGGGGAGCTACGAGCAGTACTTC
>once|TRBJ1-2|TRBV6-6|NA|15
CASSVSPGPDLGYTF
TGTGCCAGCAGCGTGTCCCCCGGGCCGGATTTGGGCTACACCTTC
>NA|TRBJ2-2|TRBV24-1|NA|13
CATSDAATGELFF
TGTGCCACCAGTGATGCAGCCACCGGGGAGCTGTTTTTT
>many|TRBJ2-1|TRBV11-1|NA|15
CASSPWAGRDNEQFF
TGTGCCAGCAGCCCCTGGGCAGGGCGCGACAATGAGCAGTTCTTC
>NA|TRBJ1-1|TRBV9|NA|14
CASSVGDTNTEAFF
TGTGCCAGCAGCGTAGGGGACACGAACACTGAAGCTTTCTTT
>many|TRBJ1-4|TRBV4-3|NA|16
CASSQDWTSSGEKLFF
TGCGCCAGCAGCCAAGATTGGACATCCTCCGGGGAAAAACTGTTTTTT
>NA|TRBJ2-1|TRBV24-1|NA|17
CATSDKTLGRSYNEQFF
TGTGCCACCAGTGATAAGACTTTAGGGAGATCCTACAATGAGCAGTTCTTC
>NA|TRBJ1-1|TRBV11-3|TRBD1|14
CASSPAGTGDEAFF
TGTGCCAGCAGTCCAGCCGGGACAGGTGATGAAGCTTTCTTT
>NA|TRBJ1-5|TRBV29-1|NA|14
CSVEVGESNQPQHF
TGCAGCGTTGAAGTCGGGGAGAGCAATCAGCCCCAGCATTTT
>many|TRBJ2-1|TRBV7-9|TRBD1|15
CASSLGQGARNEQFF
TGTGCCAGCAGCTTAGGGCAGGGGGCGCGAAATGAGCAGTTCTTC
>NA|TRBJ1-2|TRBV11-3|TRBD1|14
CASRSTGGGNGYTF
TGTGCCAGCAGATCTACAGGGGGAGGGAATGGCTACACCTTC
>NA|TRBJ2-7|TRBV12-3/TRBV12-4|NA|15
CASSLAPGTTYEQYF
TGTGCCAGCAGTTTAGCGCCGGGGACCACCTACGAGCAGTACTTC
>NA|TRBJ2-7|TRBV7-3|NA|13
CASSLSLGGEQYF
TGTGCCAGCAGCTTAAGTTTGGGGGGCGAGCAGTACTTC
>NA|TRBJ2-1|TRBV7-3|NA|14
CASTRDAEYNEQFF
TGTGCCAGCACCCGAGACGCAGAATACAATGAGCAGTTCTTC
>many|TRBJ2-2|TRBV7-6|TRBD1|16
CASSFTGTGVTGELFF
TGTGCCAGCAGCTTTACCGGGACAGGGGTTACCGGGGAGCTGTTTTTT
>NA|TRBJ1-6|TRBV20-1|NA|17
CSASLPLESSYNSPLHF
TGCAGTGCTAGCCTCCCTCTGGAGAGCTCCTATAATTCACCCCTCCACTTT
>NA|TRBJ1-2|TRBV27|TRBD1|15
CASSMVGTGFYGYTF
TGTGCCAGCAGTATGGTCGGGACAGGGTTCTATGGCTACACCTTC
>many|TRBJ2-1|TRBV20-1|TRBD1|14
CSARDPGGYNEQFF
TGCAGTGCTAGAGATCCAGGGGGCTACAATGAGCAGTTCTTC
>NA|TRBJ1-4|TRBV20-1|NA|16
CSARDLGRTANEKLFF
TGCAGTGCTAGAGATCTGGGGCGAACGGCTAATGAAAAACTGTTTTTT
>many|TRBJ1-6|TRBV7-2|TRBD1|14
CASSELTGVSPLHF
TGTGCCAGCAGCGAACTTACAGGGGTTTCACCCCTCCACTTT
>NA|TRBJ2-7|TRBV11-2|TRBD2|14
CASSSSGDLYEQYF
TGTGCCAGCAGCTCTAGCGGTGATCTCTACGAGCAGTACTTC
>NA|TRBJ1-6|TRBV18|NA|16
CASSPGGRLNNSPLHF
TGTGCCAGCTCACCAGGGGGCCGGTTAAATAATTCACCCCTCCACTTT
>many|TRBJ2-3|TRBV6-1|TRBD2|16
CASSRLAGGGTDTQYF
TGTGCCAGCAGTCGACTAGCGGGAGGGGGCACAGATACGCAGTATTTT
>NA|TRBJ1-1|TRBV14|TRBD1|17
CASSQTGQDYLNTEAFF
TGTGCCAGCAGCCAAACAGGACAGGACTATTTGAACACTGAAGCTTTCTTT
>few|TRBJ1-5|TRBV7-8|TRBD1|16
CASSMHRGAASQPQHF
TGTGCCAGCAGCATGCACAGGGGCGCCGCCTCCCAGCCCCAGCATTTT
>few|TRBJ1-3|TRBV12-5|TRBD1|18
CASGLPPGQGAGGNTIYF
TGTGCTAGTGGTTTGCCCCCGGGACAGGGGGCTGGGGGAAACACCATATATTTT
>few|TRBJ2-7|TRBV2|TRBD1|16
CASIDPRGDRPYEQYF
TGTGCCAGCATCGATCCACGAGGGGACAGGCCCTACGAGCAGTACTTC
>few|TRBJ1-3|TRBV9|NA|11
CASGPGNTIYF
TGTGCCAGCGGACCCGGAAACACCATATATTTT
>few|TRBJ2-2|TRBV5-6|TRBD1|15
CASSDTSRGPGELFF
TGTGCCAGCAGCGATACGTCGAGGGGGCCCGGGGAGCTGTTTTTT
>NA|TRBJ1-1|TRBV9|NA|14
CASSVGKGWPEAFF
TGTGCCAGCAGCGTAGGAAAGGGGTGGCCTGAAGCTTTCTTT
>NA|TRBJ2-1|TRBV19|TRBD2|18
CATSSGTSGLGAYNEQFF
TGTGCCACTTCGAGCGGGACTAGCGGGTTGGGTGCCTACAATGAGCAGTTCTTC
>many|TRBJ2-1|TRBV27|NA|15
CASSSYGTASNEQFF
TGTGCCAGCAGCTCATACGGGACGGCCTCCAATGAGCAGTTCTTC
>NA|TRBJ1-2|TRBV28|NA|13
CASSLGRDYGYTF
TGTGCCAGCAGTTTAGGGCGGGACTATGGCTACACCTTC
>NA|TRBJ2-5|TRBV27|NA|15
CASSSGPGAKETQYF
TGTGCCAGCAGCTCGGGACCGGGAGCAAAAGAGACCCAGTACTTC
>few|TRBJ2-2|TRBV12-5|TRBD1|19
CASGLPPGQGAFDTGELFF
TGTGCTAGTGGTTTGCCTCCGGGGCAGGGGGCCTTTGACACCGGGGAGCTGTTTTTT
>many|TRBJ2-2|TRBV4-3|NA|14
CASSQGPKTGELFF
TGCGCCAGCAGCCAGGGTCCCAAGACCGGGGAGCTGTTTTTT
>NA|TRBJ2-7|TRBV6-5|TRBD1|17
CASSDDRTGTGLYEQYF
TGTGCCAGCAGCGACGACCGAACCGGGACAGGGTTATACGAGCAGTACTTC
>many|TRBJ2-5|TRBV11-1|NA|14
CASRTALDQETQYF
TGTGCCAGCAGAACGGCCTTGGACCAAGAGACCCAGTACTTC
>NA|TRBJ2-7|TRBV6-1|NA|17
CASSENVGGLMVYEQYF
TGTGCCAGCAGTGAAAATGTCGGGGGTCTCATGGTCTACGAGCAGTACTTC
>many|TRBJ2-7|TRBV7-2|TRBD2|16
CASSPRTSGRTYEQYF
TGTGCCAGCAGCCCACGGACTAGCGGGCGGACCTACGAGCAGTACTTC
>NA|TRBJ2-7|TRBV2|NA|14
CASSDSPSSYEQYF
TGTGCCAGCAGTGACTCTCCGAGCTCCTACGAGCAGTACTTC
>NA|TRBJ2-1|TRBV20-1|TRBD2|14
CSARASGTYNEQFF
TGCAGTGCTAGGGCTAGCGGAACCTACAATGAGCAGTTCTTC
>many|TRBJ1-2|TRBV27|TRBD1|15
CASSSGQGRVYGYTF
TGTGCCAGCAGTTCGGGACAGGGGCGGGTATATGGCTACACCTTC
>many|TRBJ2-5|TRBV7-2|NA|17
CASSNGSREWGQETQYF
TGTGCCAGCAGCAACGGCAGTCGGGAGTGGGGGCAAGAGACCCAGTACTTC
>NA|TRBJ2-2|TRBV7-8|NA|17
CASSLTTGLVDTGELFF
TGTGCCAGCAGCTTAACCACAGGGCTTGTCGACACCGGGGAGCTGTTTTTT
>NA|TRBJ2-1|TRBV27|NA|11
CATRRYNEQFF
TGTGCCACCCGACGGTACAATGAGCAGTTCTTC
>many|TRBJ1-1|TRBV7-2|TRBD1|15
CASSSFRGVDTEAFF
TGTGCCAGCAGCTCATTCAGGGGGGTAGACACTGAAGCTTTCTTT
>many|TRBJ1-1|TRBV19|NA|15
CASSIGINTYTEAFF
TGTGCCAGTAGTATAGGGATCAATACATACACTGAAGCTTTCTTT
>many|TRBJ1-1|TRBV27|TRBD1|15
CASSSGQVGNTEAFF
TGTGCCAGCAGTTCTGGACAGGTGGGTAACACTGAAGCTTTCTTT
>NA|TRBJ1-1|TRBV12-3/TRBV12-4|NA|15
CASSARDLVNTEAFF
TGTGCCAGCAGTGCCCGGGACCTGGTTAACACTGAAGCTTTCTTT
>few|TRBJ2-3|TRBV6-1|NA|17
CASSEAGGAGAADTQYF
TGTGCCAGCAGTGAAGCCGGAGGAGCGGGCGCCGCGGATACGCAGTATTTT
>many|TRBJ1-1|TRBV18|TRBD1|18
CASSPRQGQGVRDTEAFF
TGTGCCAGCTCACCCCGCCAGGGACAGGGGGTCCGGGACACTGAAGCTTTCTTT